A selection of T cell receptor beta chains follows, all from one sample in a study of T and B cells in COVID-19 patients. Via MiXCR, TCRdb re-called the multiplex PCR reads, giving one row per CDR3 protein. The sample records about 2,500 distinct CDR3 sequences, 25% being singletons. The source material was blood. These receptor sequences come from a human donor with active COVID-19. Each CDR3 is given with its conserved first and last residue. The order of the fields is V gene, D gene, J gene, clone size, CDR3 DNA, CDR3 protein. A D gene is named only where the DNA matches it firmly. A clone size is listed for some rows: how often the clone was seen (once, few, many), or a class if it is expanded.

TRBV29-1	-	TRBJ2-7	medium-sized	TGCAGCGTTAGAAGGGATTCCTACGAGCAGTACTTC	CSVRRDSYEQYF
TRBV7-2	-	TRBJ1-3	few	TGTGCCAGCTCTTTGGGGGCAAGCTCTGGAAACACCATATATTTT	CASSLGASSGNTIYF
TRBV27	-	TRBJ1-1	medium-sized	TGTGCCAGCAGTACGGGACGGATGAACACTGAAGCTTTCTTT	CASSTGRMNTEAFF
TRBV7-2	TRBD1	TRBJ1-2	few	TGTGCCAGCAGCTTAGACAGGGGGCGATATAATGGCTACACCTTC	CASSLDRGRYNGYTF
TRBV19	-	TRBJ2-1	-	TGTGCCAGTCAGGGGCTAGTGGATGAGGAGCAGTTCTTC	CASQGLVDEEQFF
TRBV27	TRBD2	TRBJ2-2	few	TGTGCCAGCAGTTTATCCCGCTTAGCGGGATTTAACACCGGGGAGCTGTTTTTT	CASSLSRLAGFNTGELFF
TRBV7-2	-	TRBJ2-5	-	TGTGCCAGCAGGCCCCCTCTCCTAGAGACCCAGTACTTC	CASRPPLLETQYF
TRBV10-3	TRBD1	TRBJ2-7	few	TGTGCCATCAGTGATCTACAGGGGAGCTCCTACGAGCAGTACTTC	CAISDLQGSSYEQYF
TRBV18	TRBD2	TRBJ2-7	few	TGTGCCAGCTCACCACCATTGTTAGCGGGAGGGCCCGAGCAGTACTTC	CASSPPLLAGGPEQYF
TRBV6-5	-	TRBJ2-7	medium-sized	TGTGCCAGCAGTGACCCAACGCGGGTCGGGGGCGACGAGCAGTACTTC	CASSDPTRVGGDEQYF
TRBV19	-	TRBJ1-5	few	TGTGCCAGCCAATTACAGGGTCCGCCCCAGCATTTT	CASQLQGPPQHF
TRBV19	-	TRBJ2-5	medium-sized	TGTGCCAGTAGACTAGGGAATCAAGAGACCCAGTACTTC	CASRLGNQETQYF
TRBV5-5	-	TRBJ1-5	-	TGTGCCAGAAGCTTGCCCCAAGGGCTGAGCAATCAGCCCCAGCATTTT	CARSLPQGLSNQPQHF
TRBV6-2/TRBV6-3	-	TRBJ2-6	medium-sized	TGTGCCAGCAGTCAGCCCGTCTCCTCTGGGGCCAACGTCCTGACTTTC	CASSQPVSSGANVLTF
TRBV15	-	TRBJ2-6	medium-sized	TGTGCCACCAGCAGAGAGTCAGGGGCCAACGTCCTGACTTTC	CATSRESGANVLTF
TRBV9	TRBD2	TRBJ2-7	-	TGTGCCAGCAGCGCGGGGACTAGCTCTACTTACGAGCAGTACTTC	CASSAGTSSTYEQYF
TRBV5-4	-	TRBJ1-4	-	TGTGCCAGCAGCTTGCAGGGATCTAATGAAAAACTGTTTTTT	CASSLQGSNEKLFF
TRBV29-1	-	TRBJ2-1	few	TGCAGCGTGGGCTCCGGGACTCTCTACAATGAGCAGTTCTTC	CSVGSGTLYNEQFF
TRBV27	-	TRBJ1-1	few	TGTGCCAGCAGTTTGACTGTCACACTGAACACTGAAGCTTTCTTT	CASSLTVTLNTEAFF
TRBV29-1	TRBD2	TRBJ2-5	-	TGCAGCGTTGAAGGGGTAGCGGGAGGTACACTCCAAGAGACCCAGTACTTC	CSVEGVAGGTLQETQYF
TRBV19	-	TRBJ2-6	medium-sized	TGTGCCAGTAGCCAGGGCGGCGGGTATGGGACTGGGGCCAACGTCCTGACTTTC	CASSQGGGYGTGANVLTF
TRBV28	-	TRBJ1-3	-	TGTGCCAGCAGTTTGGGGCAGCTCTCTGGAAACACCATATATTTT	CASSLGQLSGNTIYF
TRBV5-1	TRBD1	TRBJ2-2	-	TGCGCCAGCAGCTTGGCCCGGACAGGGGGCTTCACCGGGGAGCTGTTTTTT	CASSLARTGGFTGELFF
TRBV5-4	-	TRBJ1-3	-	TGTGCCAGCAGCTTGGGGCAGGGTCAGGGAAACACCATATATTTT	CASSLGQGQGNTIYF
TRBV6-2/TRBV6-3	-	TRBJ2-5	-	TGTGCCAGCAGTGAAATGGACAGAAAAGAGACCCAGTACTTC	CASSEMDRKETQYF
TRBV4-2	TRBD2	TRBJ2-2	few	TGTGCCAGCAGCCAAGATCTCCTAGCGGGAACCGGGGAGCTGTTTTTT	CASSQDLLAGTGELFF
TRBV6-4	-	TRBJ1-4	-	TGTGCCAGCAGTGCCGTTCTTCTTTCAGGGTGGGATGCAACTAATGAAAAACTGTTTTTT	CASSAVLLSGWDATNEKLFF
TRBV24-1	TRBD2	TRBJ2-3	medium-sized	TGTGCCACCAGTAATAGCGGGAGCGGGGAAGATACGCAGTATTTT	CATSNSGSGEDTQYF
TRBV29-1	-	TRBJ1-5	medium-sized	TGCAGCGTACTACATCCGGGGGGCAATCAGCCCCAGCATTTT	CSVLHPGGNQPQHF
TRBV6-1	-	TRBJ2-1	medium-sized	TGTGCCAGCAGAACCGGGACGGCGAGCTCCTACAATGAGCAGTTCTTC	CASRTGTASSYNEQFF
TRBV19	TRBD1	TRBJ2-2	medium-sized	TGTGCCAGCCACGGGGGACAGGGATCGAACACCGGGGAGCTGTTTTTT	CASHGGQGSNTGELFF
TRBV6-2/TRBV6-3	-	TRBJ2-1	medium-sized	TGTGCCAGCAGCCCCGGGACCTTAGAGCAGTTCTTC	CASSPGTLEQFF
TRBV19	TRBD1	TRBJ1-3	few	TGTGCCAGTACTAATTTCGACAGGGGGCAAGGAAACACCATATATTTT	CASTNFDRGQGNTIYF
TRBV6-5	-	TRBJ2-7	few	TGTGCCAGCAGTTTTGGATGGGGGTACGAGCAGTACTTC	CASSFGWGYEQYF
TRBV18	TRBD1	TRBJ2-7	once	TGTGCCAGCACAGGACAGGAGTTCTACGAGCAGTACTTC	CASTGQEFYEQYF
TRBV4-3	TRBD2	TRBJ2-1	few	TGCGCCAGCAGCCAAGATCCACCTAGCGGGAGTAGCGAGCAGTTCTTC	CASSQDPPSGSSEQFF
TRBV18	TRBD1	TRBJ2-2	medium-sized	TGTGCCAGCTCACCCGACAGGGGGCGCGACGGGGAGCTGTTTTTT	CASSPDRGRDGELFF
TRBV11-1	TRBD1	TRBJ1-4	-	TGTGCCAGCTCCCCGGACAGGCTCGGGGAAAAACTGTTTTTT	CASSPDRLGEKLFF
TRBV19	-	TRBJ2-2	medium-sized	TGTGCCAGTAGAGGCAGGGGCTCCGGGGAGCTGTTTTTT	CASRGRGSGELFF
TRBV4-3	-	TRBJ1-2	many	TGCGCCAGCAGCCAAGAACTACAGACAGTTTATGGCTACACCTTC	CASSQELQTVYGYTF
TRBV6-5	-	TRBJ1-5	-	TGTGCCAGCAGCGTTGAGAGGGGGCAGCCCCAGCATTTT	CASSVERGQPQHF
TRBV27	-	TRBJ2-3	medium-sized	TGTGCCAGCAGTTTCCCTACCACAGATACGCAGTATTTT	CASSFPTTDTQYF
TRBV12-3/TRBV12-4	-	TRBJ1-6	many	TGTGCCAGCAGTTTAAACGCGTTTACGGAGTCACCCCTCCACTTT	CASSLNAFTESPLHF
TRBV7-6	-	TRBJ2-7	medium-sized	TGTGCCAGCATTGGGGTTGGCGAGCAGTACTTC	CASIGVGEQYF
TRBV20-1	-	TRBJ1-3	few	TGCAGTGGGGCGGACCCTGGAAACACCATATATTTT	CSGADPGNTIYF
TRBV11-1	-	TRBJ1-4	-	TGTGCCAGCAGCTTGGGCCGGTCTACTAATGAAAAACTGTTTTTT	CASSLGRSTNEKLFF
TRBV6-5	TRBD1	TRBJ1-5	-	TGTGCCAGCAGTGCCCGGACAGGCGTCAATCAGCCCCAGCATTTT	CASSARTGVNQPQHF
TRBV20-1	-	TRBJ2-5	-	TGCAGTGCTAGGGAGATAGAGACCCAGTACTTC	CSAREIETQYF
TRBV7-6	-	TRBJ2-1	medium-sized	TGTGCCAGCAGCTTAGGAAATGAGCAGTTCTTC	CASSLGNEQFF
TRBV5-3	-	TRBJ2-5	-	TGCGCCAGCAGCTTTGGTTTCGGGGTGGGAGAGACCCAGTACTTC	CASSFGFGVGETQYF
TRBV6-2/TRBV6-3	-	TRBJ2-5	few	TGTGCCAGCAGAACGGACCCGGGCGAGACCCAGTACTTC	CASRTDPGETQYF
TRBV5-6	TRBD2	TRBJ2-5	medium-sized	TGTGCCAGCAGCTTGAGTACTAGCGGGAGGGAGACCCAGTACTTC	CASSLSTSGRETQYF
TRBV6-5	-	TRBJ1-5	-	TGTGCCAGCAGTTCCACAGGGAGGGGATGGTATCAGCCCCAGCATTTT	CASSSTGRGWYQPQHF
TRBV28	-	TRBJ2-2	-	TGTGCCAGCAGTTTAGGAGTAAACACCGGGGAGCTGTTTTTT	CASSLGVNTGELFF
TRBV12-3/TRBV12-4	-	TRBJ2-2	medium-sized	TGTGCCAGCACCATGGGGGCCGGGGAGCTGTTTTTT	CASTMGAGELFF
TRBV19	-	TRBJ2-3	-	TGTGCCAGTAGTATCTTTGGGAGGAGGGCAGATACGCAGTATTTT	CASSIFGRRADTQYF
TRBV20-1	TRBD1	TRBJ1-5	-	TGCAGTGCCTCGGCAAGGACAGGGAGGGATCAGCCCCAGCATTTT	CSASARTGRDQPQHF
TRBV24-1	-	TRBJ2-2	-	TGTGCCACCAGTGATTTGTTGAACACCGGGGAGCTGTTTTTT	CATSDLLNTGELFF
TRBV19	TRBD2	TRBJ2-4	-	TGTGCCAGTAGTATCCTTTATCTAGCGGGAGGGGGTCTAGCCAAAAACATTCAGTACTTC	CASSILYLAGGGLAKNIQYF
TRBV10-3	-	TRBJ2-7	-	TGTGCCATCAGTGAAGGGGAGACTTACGAGCAGTACTTC	CAISEGETYEQYF